These T cell receptor beta chains were read from a single sample in a study of blood T cells in healthy people across ages. In TCRdb, the 5' RACE reads were re-called with MiXCR into one record per CDR3 protein. There are over 1,300,000 distinct CDR3 sequences in the sample; around 55% occur only once, and 5% to 7% lies in the top ten. Material: blood. The origin of the receptors is a man aged 18 to 29 in good health. CDR3s include the opening cysteine and the closing phenylalanine or tryptophan. Each record gives: clone size, D gene, V gene, J gene, CDR3 protein, CDR3 DNA. D genes are given only for firm matches. Not all rows give a size; the values are once, few, many and, for expanded clones, a class.

abundance: .; d_gene: .; v_gene: TRBV12-3/TRBV12-4; j_gene: TRBJ2-7; CDR3aa: CASTLRGSGYTYEQYF; CDR3nt: TGTGCCAGCACCCTCAGGGGATCGGGCTATACCTACGAGCAGTACTTC
abundance: .; d_gene: TRBD1; v_gene: TRBV12-3/TRBV12-4; j_gene: TRBJ1-4; CDR3aa: CASSLARTGGSEKLFF; CDR3nt: TGTGCCAGCAGTTTAGCCCGGACAGGGGGGAGTGAAAAACTGTTTTTT
abundance: .; d_gene: .; v_gene: TRBV20-1; j_gene: TRBJ2-1; CDR3aa: CSAANNEQFF; CDR3nt: TGCAGTGCTGCCAACAATGAGCAGTTCTTC
abundance: .; d_gene: TRBD1; v_gene: TRBV6-4; j_gene: TRBJ2-3; CDR3aa: CASSATGDGTDTQYF; CDR3nt: TGTGCCAGCAGCGCCACAGGGGACGGCACAGATACGCAGTATTTT
abundance: few; d_gene: .; v_gene: TRBV12-3/TRBV12-4; j_gene: TRBJ1-1; CDR3aa: CASSFNGQGLVNTEAFF; CDR3nt: TGTGCCAGCAGTTTCAATGGCCAGGGCCTCGTGAACACTGAAGCTTTCTTT
abundance: few; d_gene: TRBD1; v_gene: TRBV7-9; j_gene: TRBJ1-2; CDR3aa: CASSHRDREPLDGYTF; CDR3nt: TGTGCCAGCAGCCACCGGGACAGAGAGCCCCTGGATGGCTACACCTTC
abundance: few; d_gene: .; v_gene: TRBV4-3; j_gene: TRBJ1-2; CDR3aa: CASSQDSNYGYTF; CDR3nt: TGTGCCAGCAGCCAAGACAGTAACTATGGCTACACCTTC
abundance: .; d_gene: .; v_gene: TRBV5-1; j_gene: TRBJ1-4; CDR3aa: CASIAGGYGEKLFF; CDR3nt: TGCGCCAGCATCGCGGGGGGTTACGGTGAAAAACTGTTTTTT
abundance: .; d_gene: .; v_gene: TRBV6-6; j_gene: TRBJ1-2; CDR3aa: CASSYSGELGFYGYTF; CDR3nt: TGTGCCAGCAGTTACTCAGGGGAGTTAGGTTTCTATGGCTACACCTTC
abundance: .; d_gene: .; v_gene: TRBV7-9; j_gene: TRBJ1-2; CDR3aa: CASSLVDRTANYGYTF; CDR3nt: TGTGCCAGCAGCTTAGTGGACCGGACAGCTAACTATGGCTACACCTTC
abundance: once; d_gene: .; v_gene: TRBV20-1; j_gene: TRBJ1-4; CDR3aa: CTKTHPGKLFF; CDR3nt: TGCACCAAAACTCACCCGGGAAAACTGTTTTTT
abundance: .; d_gene: .; v_gene: TRBV18; j_gene: TRBJ2-3; CDR3aa: CASSPPPRSDQGSDTQYF; CDR3nt: TGTGCCAGCTCACCACCTCCCCGATCAGACCAGGGTTCGGATACGCAGTATTTT
abundance: .; d_gene: TRBD2; v_gene: TRBV29-1; j_gene: TRBJ2-7; CDR3aa: CSVRAGGLSYEQYF; CDR3nt: TGCAGCGTTCGAGCGGGAGGTCTCTCCTACGAGCAGTACTTC
abundance: .; d_gene: .; v_gene: TRBV7-2; j_gene: TRBJ2-7; CDR3aa: CASSLFWSGSYNEQYF; CDR3nt: TGTGCCAGCAGCTTATTTTGGTCGGGATCCTACAATGAGCAGTACTTC
abundance: .; d_gene: TRBD1; v_gene: TRBV6-6; j_gene: TRBJ1-2; CDR3aa: CASSYPRRGPYGYTF; CDR3nt: TGTGCCAGCAGTTACCCAAGGAGGGGGCCTTATGGCTACACCTTC
abundance: .; d_gene: .; v_gene: TRBV4-3; j_gene: TRBJ2-7; CDR3aa: CASSQYGQVPSEQYF; CDR3nt: TGCGCCAGCAGCCAATACGGGCAGGTCCCCTCCGAGCAGTACTTC
abundance: .; d_gene: .; v_gene: TRBV11-2; j_gene: TRBJ2-1; CDR3aa: CASSADGVFYNEQFF; CDR3nt: TGTGCCAGCAGCGCTGACGGGGTCTTTTACAATGAGCAGTTCTTC
abundance: few; d_gene: TRBD2; v_gene: TRBV11-2; j_gene: TRBJ2-1; CDR3aa: CASSPRASGSNEQFF; CDR3nt: TGTGCCAGCAGCCCTCGGGCTAGCGGGAGTAATGAGCAGTTCTTC
abundance: .; d_gene: TRBD2; v_gene: TRBV12-3/TRBV12-4; j_gene: TRBJ2-3; CDR3aa: CASSIRTSGRSDTQYF; CDR3nt: TGTGCCAGCAGCATTAGGACTAGCGGGAGATCAGATACGCAGTATTTT
abundance: .; d_gene: TRBD1; v_gene: TRBV20-1; j_gene: TRBJ1-6; CDR3aa: CSAAGDSGNSPLHF; CDR3nt: TGCAGTGCGGCCGGGGACAGTGGTAATTCACCCCTCCACTTT
abundance: few; d_gene: .; v_gene: TRBV29-1; j_gene: TRBJ2-1; CDR3aa: CSVEAVIRENEQFF; CDR3nt: TGCAGCGTTGAAGCGGTAATCCGGGAGAATGAGCAGTTCTTC
abundance: few; d_gene: .; v_gene: TRBV12-3/TRBV12-4; j_gene: TRBJ2-5; CDR3aa: CASSLKGYQETQYF; CDR3nt: TGTGCCAGCAGTTTAAAGGGGTACCAAGAGACCCAGTACTTC
abundance: .; d_gene: TRBD2; v_gene: TRBV27; j_gene: TRBJ2-7; CDR3aa: CATGGRSGPEQYF; CDR3nt: TGTGCGACCGGCGGGAGATCGGGCCCCGAGCAGTACTTC
abundance: .; d_gene: .; v_gene: TRBV20-1; j_gene: TRBJ2-7; CDR3aa: CSATPGVVNEQYF; CDR3nt: TGCAGTGCTACCCCAGGGGTAGTCAATGAGCAGTACTTC
abundance: few; d_gene: .; v_gene: TRBV29-1; j_gene: TRBJ2-1; CDR3aa: CSVEHGVQASYNEQFF; CDR3nt: TGCAGCGTTGAACACGGGGTACAGGCCTCCTACAATGAGCAGTTCTTC
abundance: .; d_gene: TRBD1; v_gene: TRBV6-6; j_gene: TRBJ1-1; CDR3aa: CASWGGDRGPEAFF; CDR3nt: TGTGCTTCCTGGGGGGGGGACAGGGGGCCGGAAGCTTTCTTT
abundance: few; d_gene: .; v_gene: TRBV24-1; j_gene: TRBJ2-7; CDR3aa: CATSEAGFTYEQYF; CDR3nt: TGTGCCACCAGTGAGGCAGGGTTCACCTACGAGCAGTACTTC
abundance: .; d_gene: TRBD1; v_gene: TRBV14; j_gene: TRBJ2-5; CDR3aa: CASSQGHARQGETQYF; CDR3nt: TGTGCCAGCAGCCAAGGCCATGCTCGACAGGGGGAGACCCAGTACTTC
abundance: once; d_gene: TRBD1; v_gene: TRBV9; j_gene: TRBJ1-6; CDR3aa: CASSVGTPGQNYNSPLHF; CDR3nt: TGTGCCAGCAGCGTAGGAACGCCGGGACAGAATTATAATTCACCCCTCCACTTT
abundance: .; d_gene: .; v_gene: TRBV7-9; j_gene: TRBJ1-5; CDR3aa: CASRADHIKPQHF; CDR3nt: TGTGCCAGCAGAGCCGATCATATCAAGCCCCAGCATTTT
abundance: few; d_gene: .; v_gene: TRBV11-3; j_gene: TRBJ2-1; CDR3aa: CASSSRTSSYNEQFF; CDR3nt: TGTGCCAGCAGCAGCCGGACGAGCTCCTACAATGAGCAGTTCTTC
abundance: few; d_gene: TRBD1; v_gene: TRBV7-8; j_gene: TRBJ1-2; CDR3aa: CASSTYRTGGLYGYTF; CDR3nt: TGTGCCAGCAGCACCTACAGGACAGGGGGCCTTTATGGCTACACCTTC
abundance: .; d_gene: .; v_gene: TRBV4-2; j_gene: TRBJ2-5; CDR3aa: CASSQDLVGETQYF; CDR3nt: TGTGCCAGCAGCCAAGATCTAGTAGGGGAGACCCAGTACTTC
abundance: once; d_gene: .; v_gene: TRBV2; j_gene: TRBJ1-1; CDR3aa: CASSEARGSEAFF; CDR3nt: TGTGCCAGCAGTGAAGCTCGGGGGTCTGAAGCTTTCTTT
abundance: .; d_gene: .; v_gene: TRBV4-1; j_gene: TRBJ2-5; CDR3aa: CASSQVIGNQETQYF; CDR3nt: TGCGCCAGCAGCCAAGTTATAGGGAACCAAGAGACCCAGTACTTC
abundance: .; d_gene: TRBD2; v_gene: TRBV20-1; j_gene: TRBJ2-7; CDR3aa: CSARDPGTSGKEQYF; CDR3nt: TGCAGTGCTAGAGACCCCGGGACTAGCGGGAAAGAGCAGTACTTC
abundance: .; d_gene: .; v_gene: TRBV7-2; j_gene: TRBJ2-7; CDR3aa: CASSSLRTSYEQYF; CDR3nt: TGTGCCAGCAGCTCCCTTCGGACAAGCTACGAGCAGTACTTC